A selection of T cell receptor beta chains follows, all from one sample in a study of blood T cell repertoires in COVID-19. Sequencing used immunoSEQ multiplex PCR; TCRdb keeps in-frame clones, though not all of them. Among nearly 350,000 clones, around 82% were seen once, and the ten largest hold roughly 3%. Sequenced input: peripheral blood. These receptors were collected from a young man with active or convalescent COVID-19. Each CDR3 is given with its conserved first and last residue. The D gene is left open where the match is weak.

J | V | D | DNA | CDR3
TRBJ2-2 | TRBV10-3 | TRBD2 | TGTGCCATCAGCAAGACTAGCGGGAGGGCGGAGACCGGGGAGCTGTTTTTT | CAISKTSGRAETGELFF
TRBJ2-7 | TRBV25-1 | . | TGTGCCAGCCGTAGTCGAGGAGGAAGCTCCTACGAGCAGTACTTC | CASRSRGGSSYEQYF
TRBJ1-1 | TRBV15 | . | TGTGCCACCAGGAGCAGTGGGAGCACTGAAGCTTTCTTT | CATRSSGSTEAFF
TRBJ1-1 | TRBV2 | . | TGTGCCAGCAGTGGATTAGGGGCCATGAACACTGAAGCTTTCTTT | CASSGLGAMNTEAFF
TRBJ1-6 | TRBV5-4 | . | TGTGCCAGCAATAAACAGGGCTCCTATAATTCACCCCTCCACTTT | CASNKQGSYNSPLHF
TRBJ2-1 | TRBV20-1 | TRBD2 | TGCAGTGCTAGTGGGCTAGCGGGCTACGGTGAGCAGTTCTTC | CSASGLAGYGEQFF
TRBJ2-2 | TRBV9 | . | TGTGCCAGCAGCCCCAAGGGGGACACTTACACCGGGGAGCTGTTTTTT | CASSPKGDTYTGELFF
TRBJ2-5 | TRBV11-3 | . | TGTGCCAGCAGCTTAGATTGGCCAGGGCGTGAGACCCAGTACTTC | CASSLDWPGRETQYF
TRBJ1-2 | TRBV7-9 | . | TGTGCCAGCAGCCTGAGACAGCAACTTCAACCTTATGGCTACACCTTC | CASSLRQQLQPYGYTF
TRBJ1-2 | TRBV4-3 | TRBD1 | TGCGCCAGCAGCCAAGAGTATGCCGGGACAGGGGGTTATGGCTACACCTTC | CASSQEYAGTGGYGYTF
TRBJ2-6 | TRBV7-9 | . | TGTGCCAGCAGCTTAGGGGACAAGTCTGGGGCCAACGTCCTGACTTTC | CASSLGDKSGANVLTF